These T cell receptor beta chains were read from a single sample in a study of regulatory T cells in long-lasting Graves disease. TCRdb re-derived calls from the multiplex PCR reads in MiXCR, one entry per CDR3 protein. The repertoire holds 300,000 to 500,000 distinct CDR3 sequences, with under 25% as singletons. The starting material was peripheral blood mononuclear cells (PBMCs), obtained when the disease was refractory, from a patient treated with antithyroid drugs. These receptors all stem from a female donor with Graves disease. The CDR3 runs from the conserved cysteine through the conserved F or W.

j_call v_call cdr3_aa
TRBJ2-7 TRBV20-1 CSARDRESFSYEQYF
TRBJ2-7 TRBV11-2 CASSLGVRAGADYEQYF
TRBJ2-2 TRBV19 CASSSHRGLNTGELFF
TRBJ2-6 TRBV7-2 CASSSPRQTGANVLTF
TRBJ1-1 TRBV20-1 CSARLARNTEAFF
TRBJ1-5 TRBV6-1 CASSDRTDQPQHF
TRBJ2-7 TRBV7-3 CASSLMGGSSGEQYF
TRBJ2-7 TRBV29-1 CSVGLAGEGEQYF
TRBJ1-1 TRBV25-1 CASSELGGGSEAFF
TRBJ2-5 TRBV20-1 CSASQRNQETQYF
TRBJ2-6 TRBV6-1 CASSRQGPAGANVLTF
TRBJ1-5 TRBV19 CASREYSNQPQHF
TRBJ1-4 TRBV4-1 CASSPGTANEKLFF
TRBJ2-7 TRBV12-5 CASGLVRGDYAVSYEQYF
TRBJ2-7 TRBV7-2 CASSPPVVQYYEQYF
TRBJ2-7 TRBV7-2 CASSLGQLLTYEQYF
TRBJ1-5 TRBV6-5 CASSYGTANQPQHF
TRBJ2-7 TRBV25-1 CASSDVMGYEQYF
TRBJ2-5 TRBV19 CASSIGTQYQETQYF
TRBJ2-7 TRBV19 CASSINLVEEQYF
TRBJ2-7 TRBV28 CASTAGTSPWEQYF
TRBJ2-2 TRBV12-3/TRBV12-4 CASSTRLAGDNTGELFF
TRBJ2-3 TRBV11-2 CASSQGTSASTDTQYF
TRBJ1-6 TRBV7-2 CASSFTNRREGTGRGSPLHF
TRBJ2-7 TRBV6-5 CASSYSRAGGAYEQYF
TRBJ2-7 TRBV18 CASSPRTGAADEQYF
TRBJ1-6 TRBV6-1 CASSESQGGSPLHF
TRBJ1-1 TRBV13 CASSLVGHRFPEAFF
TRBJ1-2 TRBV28 CASHGARNGYTF
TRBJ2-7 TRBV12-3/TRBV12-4 CASSLLEGTYEQYF
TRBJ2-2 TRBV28 CASSYGTALTGELFF
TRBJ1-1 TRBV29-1 CSPPLRDVVTEAFF
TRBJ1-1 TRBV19 CASSRGLILNTEAFF
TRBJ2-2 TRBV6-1 CASSYGHVGELFF
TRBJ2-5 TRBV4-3 CASSAGTGGAETQYF
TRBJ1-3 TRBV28 CASSLGQLSGNTIYF
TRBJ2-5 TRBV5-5 CASSRTGLAGANLEETQYF
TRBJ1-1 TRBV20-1 CSATGTKNTEAFF
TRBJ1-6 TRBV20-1 CSARAGGGNSPLHF
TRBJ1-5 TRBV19 CASLDRGHSTQHF
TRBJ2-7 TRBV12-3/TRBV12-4 CASILFRWGLHKSNYEQYF
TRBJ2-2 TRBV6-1 CASIPGGNTGELFF
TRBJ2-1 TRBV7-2 CASSSSPGLAYNEQFF
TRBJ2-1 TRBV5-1 CASSLGGEGSHNEQFF
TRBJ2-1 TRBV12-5 CASGNGRTYNEQFF
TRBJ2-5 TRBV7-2 CASSLGEGLVKTQYF
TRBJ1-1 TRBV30 CAWSVLQRGRSNTEAFF
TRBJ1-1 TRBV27 CASSPYAGLNTEAFF
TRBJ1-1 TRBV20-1 CSASGAQGWAFF
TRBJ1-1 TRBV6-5 CASSYSWVGNTEAFF
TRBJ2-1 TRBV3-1 CASSRAPAGDRNEQFF
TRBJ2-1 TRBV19 CASSISGSSYNEQFF
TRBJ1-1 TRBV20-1 CSPQGLNTEAFF
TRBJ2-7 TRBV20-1 CSARDVAGSSYEQYF
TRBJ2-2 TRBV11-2 CASSSTAVSGRALDTGELFF
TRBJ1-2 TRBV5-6 CASSLALAEDYGYTF
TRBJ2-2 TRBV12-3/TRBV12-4 CASSPWMNTGELFF
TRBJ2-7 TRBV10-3 CATRTSGRVYEQYF
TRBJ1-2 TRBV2 CASSPGTGIFRDYGYTF
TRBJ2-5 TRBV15 CATSQTLTQETQYF